The rows below give T cell receptor beta chains drawn from one sample of a study of blood T cell repertoires in COVID-19. Libraries were prepared by immunoSEQ multiplex PCR; TCRdb keeps only in-frame clonotypes and omits some of them. The sample carries approximately 250,000 clones, around nine tenths recorded once. The sequenced sample consisted of peripheral blood. These receptors all come from a middle-aged man with active or convalescent COVID-19. CDR3s include the opening cysteine and the closing phenylalanine or tryptophan. The D gene is left open where the match is weak. Clone size, where shown, is once, few, many, or a class for clones that have expanded.

size,D,V,J,DNA,CDR3
few,.,TRBV3-1/TRBV3-2,TRBJ1-1,TGTGCCAGCAGCCAACGGGACACTGAAGCTTTCTTT,CASSQRDTEAFF
.,.,TRBV5-1,TRBJ2-5,TGCGCCAGCAGCTTGGCCGGGTCCCGGGAGGAGACCCAGTACTTC,CASSLAGSREETQYF
.,TRBD2,TRBV3-1/TRBV3-2,TRBJ2-3,TGTGCCAGCAGCCCTAGCGGCTACACAGATACGCAGTATTTT,CASSPSGYTDTQYF
.,.,TRBV29-1,TRBJ2-7,TGCAGCGTTTTTCGGTTCAGGTTTGCCTACGAGCAGTACTTC,CSVFRFRFAYEQYF
.,.,TRBV12-2,TRBJ1-5,TGTGCGCCAGTTAAGTCGCTTGAGAGCCAGGGGAGGGTCCCCCAGCATTTT,CAPVKSLESQGRVPQHF
.,TRBD1,TRBV5-5,TRBJ1-2,TGTGCCAGCAGCTTGGGGGCGGGACAGGCTAACTATGGCTACACCTTC,CASSLGAGQANYGYTF
.,.,TRBV7-9,TRBJ2-7,TGTGCCAGCAGCCCCCGTGAGACAACCTACGAGCAGTACTTC,CASSPRETTYEQYF
once,TRBD1,TRBV28,TRBJ1-1,TGTGCCAGCAGGTCGGACAGGGGTTTTGGCACTGAAGCTTTCTTT,CASRSDRGFGTEAFF
.,TRBD1,TRBV4-1,TRBJ1-2,TGCGCCAGCAGCCAACAGTCGACAGGGGATTATGGCTACACCTTC,CASSQQSTGDYGYTF
.,TRBD2,TRBV5-4,TRBJ2-3,TGTGCCAGCAGCTTGAGTAGCGGGGGATCAGATACGCAGTATTTT,CASSLSSGGSDTQYF
once,TRBD2,TRBV7-2,TRBJ2-5,TGTGCCAGCAGCTTGACTAGCGGGATCCAAGAGACCCAGTACTTC,CASSLTSGIQETQYF
.,.,TRBV12-3/TRBV12-4,TRBJ1-4,TGTGCCAGCAGTTTGCGCCGGAAGGGGGAACTGTTTTTT,CASSLRRKGELFF
.,.,TRBV6-6,TRBJ1-3,TGTGCCAGCAGTGCCGAGGACTTCTCTGGAAACACCATATATTTT,CASSAEDFSGNTIYF
.,.,TRBV2,TRBJ1-1,TGTGCCAGCAGTGCGGTTGAAGCTTTCTTT,CASSAVEAFF
.,.,TRBV5-1,TRBJ1-1,TGCGCCAGCAGCTTGTGGGGCTTGAACACTGAAGCTTTCTTT,CASSLWGLNTEAFF
.,.,TRBV6-5,TRBJ1-5,TGTGCCAGCAGACCAGGGTCGGAGAATCAGCCCCAGCATTTT,CASRPGSENQPQHF
few,TRBD1,TRBV28,TRBJ1-2,TGTGCCAGCAGTTCCTCCTACAGGGGGAGGTACACCTTC,CASSSSYRGRYTF
.,.,TRBV30,TRBJ1-2,TGTGCTCGGAGGAGGCCCAGAAACTATGGCTACACCTTC,CARRRPRNYGYTF
.,TRBD2,TRBV10-3,TRBJ2-1,TGTGCCATCAGTGACACTAGCGGGGCTGGGGATGAGCAGTTCTTC,CAISDTSGAGDEQFF
.,.,TRBV2,TRBJ1-5,TGTGCCAGCAGTCCTAGAACAGGCCAGCCCCAGCATTTT,CASSPRTGQPQHF
.,TRBD1,TRBV24-1,TRBJ2-3,TGTGCCACCAGTGAGGGACAGGGCCACACAGATACGCAGTATTTT,CATSEGQGHTDTQYF
.,.,TRBV24-1,TRBJ2-3,TGTGCCACCAGTCACCTGCGGGCCGATACGCAGTATTTT,CATSHLRADTQYF
.,TRBD1,TRBV11-2,TRBJ2-5,TGTGCCAGCAGCTTAGCGTTCCAGGGGGCGCGTGAGACCCAGTACTTC,CASSLAFQGARETQYF
.,TRBD1,TRBV12-3/TRBV12-4,TRBJ2-4,TGTGCCAGCAGCCAATCCGGGACAGAACCCCACTTC,CASSQSGTEPHF
.,.,TRBV6-5,TRBJ2-5,TGTGCCAGCAGTTATCGAGAACAAGAGACCCAGTACTTC,CASSYREQETQYF
.,.,TRBV11-2,TRBJ1-4,TGTGCCAGCAGCTTTGGAAGGGGTGTTGCAAAACTGTTTTTT,CASSFGRGVAKLFF
.,TRBD1,TRBV6-6,TRBJ2-2,TGTGCCAGCGCGGGACAGGAGAACACCGGGGAGCTGTTTTTT,CASAGQENTGELFF
.,TRBD1,TRBV10-3,TRBJ1-1,TGTGCCATCAGTGGAAAACAGGGGGATCTAGGAACTGGAGCTTTCTTT,CAISGKQGDLGTGAFF
.,.,TRBV3-1/TRBV3-2,TRBJ1-1,TGTGCCAGCAGCCAAGGAGGGAAGGGCACTGAAGCTTTCTTT,CASSQGGKGTEAFF
.,.,TRBV2,TRBJ1-5,TGTGCCAGCAGTGGTACAGGTCAGTCAGCGCCCCAGCATTTT,CASSGTGQSAPQHF
few,TRBD2,TRBV7-2,TRBJ2-1,TGTGCCAGCAGCTTAGGGTCCCTAGCGGGCGATTCCAATGAGCAGTTCTTC,CASSLGSLAGDSNEQFF
.,TRBD2,TRBV9,TRBJ2-1,TGTGCCAGCAGCGGGACTAGCGGGCCTGTGGATGAGCAGTTCTTC,CASSGTSGPVDEQFF
few,TRBD2,TRBV19,TRBJ2-1,TGTGCCTCCACTGAGGGACTAGCGGGAGGGAGCTCCTACAATGAGCAGTTCTTC,CASTEGLAGGSSYNEQFF
.,TRBD1,TRBV10-3,TRBJ2-7,TGTGCCATCAGCCGACAGGGAAGTGAAGACGAGCAGTACTTC,CAISRQGSEDEQYF
.,TRBD1,TRBV24-1,TRBJ2-7,TGTGCCACCAGTGACCCAGGGACAGGGGCTGGCGAGCAGTACTTC,CATSDPGTGAGEQYF
.,.,TRBV21-1,TRBJ1-3,TGTGCCAGCAGCAAGGTGAGAACTACTATTTGGGGAAACACCATATATTTT,CASSKVRTTIWGNTIYF
.,TRBD2,TRBV19,TRBJ2-1,TGTGCCAGTAGGGTTTTAGCGGGGGAATTTGAGCAGTTCTTC,CASRVLAGEFEQFF
.,.,TRBV6-5,TRBJ1-6,TGTGCCAGCAGTTACCTACGGGAACAGGGTCCACCCCTCCACTTT,CASSYLREQGPPLHF
.,TRBD1,TRBV11-2,TRBJ2-7,TGTGCCAGCAGCTTAGGGACAGGGGGCTACGAGCAGTACTTC,CASSLGTGGYEQYF
.,.,TRBV12-3/TRBV12-4,TRBJ2-2,TGTGCCAGCAGTCCGGGTAACCCCGGGGAGCTGTTTTTT,CASSPGNPGELFF
.,TRBD1,TRBV6-5,TRBJ2-6,TGTGCCAGCAGTTTGACAGGGTCTGGGGCCAACGTCCTGACTTTC,CASSLTGSGANVLTF
.,.,TRBV5-1,TRBJ1-1,TGCGCCAGCAGCATGCGGGGGGTCCAACACACTGAAGCTTTCTTT,CASSMRGVQHTEAFF
.,TRBD1,TRBV6-5,TRBJ1-4,TGTGCCAGCAGTTACCGGGACAGGGGAGACGAAAAACTGTTTTTT,CASSYRDRGDEKLFF
.,.,TRBV2,TRBJ1-1,TGTGCCAGCAGCGCCGGACAGAACACTGAAGCTTTCTTT,CASSAGQNTEAFF
.,TRBD1,TRBV28,TRBJ1-6,TGTGCCAGCAGTCCGGGACAGGGGGGGTCACCCCTCCACTTT,CASSPGQGGSPLHF
.,.,TRBV28,TRBJ2-2,TGTGCCAGCCTCCGAGCGGGCCCCCTCGGCGGGGAGCTGTTTTTT,CASLRAGPLGGELFF
many,.,TRBV2,TRBJ1-3,TGTGCCAGTACAGGCTCTGGAAACACCATATATTTT,CASTGSGNTIYF
.,.,TRBV5-1,TRBJ1-5,TGCGCCAGCAGCCCCACCGGCAGGGGTAATCAGCCCCAGCATTTT,CASSPTGRGNQPQHF
once,TRBD1,TRBV5-6,TRBJ2-1,TGTGCCAGCAGCTTCGGGACAGGGGAAAACAATGAGCAGTTCTTC,CASSFGTGENNEQFF
.,TRBD1,TRBV29-1,TRBJ1-2,TGCAGCGTTAGGGCTGGACAGGGCTATGGCTACACCTTC,CSVRAGQGYGYTF
.,TRBD2,TRBV30,TRBJ2-4,TGTGCCTGGAGTGGCACAACTAGCGGGAGGGCCTGGTCCAAAAACATTCAGTACTTC,CAWSGTTSGRAWSKNIQYF
.,TRBD1,TRBV27,TRBJ1-2,TGTGCCAGCAGTAGAACAGGGGATCAGGACTATGGCTACACCTTC,CASSRTGDQDYGYTF